The 12 T cell receptor beta chains in this list originate from one sample, sequenced in a study of beta chain features in type 1 diabetes. The entirety of the isolated RNA underwent reverse transcription, so expressed TCRB transcripts were sequenced. Here immunoSEQ multiplex PCR was the method, and the copy in TCRdb shows in-frame clones only, minus some. The sample has under 300,000 clones; approximately 15% are singletons. For these receptors, no antigen is known. Notes on the study in general: Among all four CD4+ subsets, Type 1 diabetes patients had TCRB CDR3s that were moderately but significantly shorter.

Sequencing was carried out using naive CD4+ T cells from blood. Receptors originate from a young man with type 1 diabetes.

This clone has only a few counts. The gene calls are TRBV6-5 and TRBJ2-6, with D possibly being TRBD1 (5 bases). Germline V lookup: CDR1 MNHEY, CDR2 SVGAGI. The CDR3 spans 15 residues. V was shortened by 5 bases and J by 8 bases, with 16 bases between the two germline ends. The CDR3 region is CASSPTGPFTNVLTF. The CDR3 region has the DNA TGTGCCAGCAGTCCCACAGGACCCTTTACCAACGTCCTGACTTTC.

Only one count was recorded for this clone. The rearrangement links TRBV6-5 to TRBJ1-5; TRBD1 aligns across 11 bases. The CDR3 is made up of 15 amino acids. V was pared by 5 bases and J by 7 bases, with 7 bases of the junction left unmatched. CDR1 is MNHEY, CDR2 SVGAGI, per germline. CDR3 nucleotides: TGTGCCAGCAGTGGGACAGGGGGGGGAAAACAGCCCCAGCATTTT. It specifies CASSGTGGGKQPQHF.

This clone has a handful of counts. The chain combines TRBV25-1 with TRBJ1-4; no clear D. Germline V lookup: CDR1 MGHDK, CDR2 SYGVNS. Trimming pared 6 bases from V and 5 bases from J, leaving 10 bases between. CDR3 length equals 13 residues. The CDR3 loop is CASSRDSNEKLFF. The CDR3 nucleotides are TGTGCCAGCAGCCGGGATTCAAATGAAAAACTGTTTTTT. The whole variable domain, filled in from reference TRBV25-1 and TRBJ1-4, reads EADIYQTPRYLVIGTGKKITLECSQTMGHDKMYWYQQDPGMELHLIHYSYGVNSTEKGDLSSESTVSRIRTEHFPLTLESARPSHTSQYLCASSRDSNEKLFFGSGTQLSVL.

The chain links TRBV10-3 to TRBJ2-3, with D maybe TRBD1 (7 bases). The CDR3 is 15 residues long. Germline assignment: CDR1 ENHRY and CDR2 SYGVKD. Trimming shortened V by 0 bases and J by 3 bases, and 10 bases separated the two germline ends. The CDR3 loop is CAISESEGATDTQYF. In DNA, the CDR3 is TGTGCCATCAGTGAGTCGGAGGGGGCAACAGATACGCAGTATTTT.

This clone was observed a few times. This chain uses TRBV18 with TRBJ2-5; D is possibly TRBD2 (6 bases). Per germline, CDR1 KGHSH and CDR2 LQKENI. The length of the CDR3 is 13 residues. Between the trimmed V and J ends, which lost 5 bases and 4 bases, there was a span of 11 bases. The DNA for the CDR3 is TGTGCCAGCTCATCAAAGGGAGGAGAGACCCAGTACTTC. Encoded protein: CASSSKGGETQYF. The whole variable domain, remainder taken from reference TRBV18 and TRBJ2-5, is NAGVMQNPRHLVRRRGQEARLRCSPMKGHSHVYWYRQLPEEGLKFMVYLQKENIIDESGMPKERFSAEFPKEGPSILRIQQVVRGDSAAYFCASSSKGGETQYFGPGTRLLVL.

The CDR3 spells CASSQGLAGVRTDTQYF. Here the CDR3 DNA reads TGCGCCAGCAGCCAGGGGCTAGCGGGAGTCCGCACAGATACGCAGTATTTT. The chain recombines TRBV4-1 with TRBJ2-3; 10 bases align to TRBD2. The length of the CDR3 is 17 residues. V lost 3 bases to trimming and J lost 1 base; unmatched junction nucleotides: 7. Germline V gene data show CDR1 as MGHRA and CDR2 as YSYEKL.

The chain combines TRBV6-1 with TRBJ2-5; TRBD2 matches 10 bases. There are 15 residues in the CDR3. In germline, CDR1 is MNHNS, CDR2 SASEGT. The trim removed 10 bases at V and 7 bases at J, leaving 15 bases unmatched. The CDR3 is CAITGTSEIFGTQYF. CDR3 nucleotide sequence: TGTGCCATCACAGGGACTAGCGAGATCTTTGGGACCCAGTACTTC.

This clone was seen more than once but under ten times. The genes are TRBV7-9 and TRBJ1-1; 7 nucleotides agree with TRBD1. The CDR3 loop spans 14 amino acids. CDR1 SEHNR and CDR2 FQNEAQ come from the germline V gene (reference sequence). J gave up 4 bases and V 5 bases, and 7 bases lay outside the gene matches. The CDR3 region has the DNA TGTGCCAGCAGCAAACAGGGGATGGGCACTGAAGCTTTCTTT. Translating it yields CASSKQGMGTEAFF.

This clone has a handful of counts. Other DNA sequences of this sample code for an identical CDR3. This rearrangement joins TRBV5-4 to TRBJ2-3; D gene uncertain. This CDR3 is built from 13 residues. Looked up from germline, CDR1 is SGHNT and CDR2 is YYREEE (reference sequence). V lost 0 bases, J lost 1 base, and 3 bases lay in between. CDR3 nucleotides: TGTGCCAGCAGCTTGGCCGGCACAGATACGCAGTATTTT. This translates into CASSLAGTDTQYF.

The J gene is TRBJ1-2, the V gene TRBV2, with D possibly matching TRBD1 (5 bases). The germline V and J ends were trimmed by 4 bases and 7 bases, with 19 bases remaining between them. Germline loops: CDR1 SNHLY, CDR2 FYNNEI. The CDR3 length is 15 residues. The CDR3 region has the DNA TGTGCCAGCAGTGGGGACTTACCTAATCTGGGTGGCTACACCTTC. Its protein product is CASSGDLPNLGGYTF.

This clone was counted between two and nine times. This chain connects TRBV13 to TRBJ2-7; 7 bases are a match to TRBD2. CDR3 length: 15 amino acids. The germline V gene has CDR1 PRHDT and CDR2 FYEKMQ (reference sequence). The V and J ends lost 0 bases and 3 bases, in that order; junction bases with no gene match: 5. The CDR3 sequence: CASSLGAGTNYEQYF. As DNA, the CDR3 is TGTGCCAGCAGCTTAGGGGCAGGGACTAACTACGAGCAGTACTTC. The variable domain in full, with the rest retrieved from reference TRBV13 and TRBJ2-7, is AAGVIQSPRHLIKEKRETATLKCYPIPRHDTVYWYQQGPGQDPQFLISFYEKMQSDKGSIPDRFSAQQFSDYHSELNMSSLELGDSALYFCASSLGAGTNYEQYFGPGTRLTVT.

This clone appeared a few times. The chain links TRBV30 to TRBJ1-3; the D gene is possibly TRBD1 (5 bases). CDR1 GTSNPN and CDR2 SVGIG come from the germline V gene (reference sequence). The CDR3 contains 16 residues. V lost 4 bases, J lost 4 bases, and 20 bases lay in between. The CDR3 region is CAWTSGGGRLGNTIYF. CDR3 in DNA: TGTGCCTGGACCTCGGGCGGGGGGAGACTGGGAAACACCATATATTTT.